This is a list of T cell receptor beta chains from one sample in a study of blood T cell repertoires in COVID-19. TCRdb's table, derived via immunoSEQ multiplex PCR, lists solely in-frame clones and lacks some. The table lists fewer than 150,000 clones, about 81% of them singletons. The sequenced sample consisted of peripheral blood. Source of these receptors: an elderly woman with acute or convalescent COVID-19. CDR3s include the opening cysteine and the closing phenylalanine or tryptophan. Fields, in order: J gene, D gene, V gene, clone size, CDR3 DNA, CDR3 protein. The D gene is left open where the match is weak. Only some rows state a clone size, as once, few, many or a class for expanded clones.

TRBJ1-5	.	TRBV6-1	.	TGTGCCAGCAGTGACAGGGACTATAGCAATCAGCCCCAGCATTTT	CASSDRDYSNQPQHF
TRBJ2-1	.	TRBV19	once	TGTGCCAGTAGCCGACTAGTTTACCAGCCCAACTCCCTGAATGAGCAGTTCTTC	CASSRLVYQPNSLNEQFF
TRBJ2-1	TRBD2	TRBV29-1	.	TGCAGCGTTGCCGGTAGTAGCGGGACCGATGAGCAGTTCTTC	CSVAGSSGTDEQFF
TRBJ1-2	.	TRBV12-3/TRBV12-4	once	TGTGCCAGCAGTTTGTCGACTTATGGCTACACCTTC	CASSLSTYGYTF
TRBJ1-1	TRBD1	TRBV14	.	TGTGCCAGCAGCCATACCGGGACAGGCTCTGAAGCTTTCTTT	CASSHTGTGSEAFF
TRBJ1-3	.	TRBV27	once	TGTGCCAGCAGCATGGGGGCTAGCTCTGGAAACACCATATATTTT	CASSMGASSGNTIYF
TRBJ2-2	.	TRBV29-1	.	TGCAGCGCCTCCAGGGGGGACGGGGAGCTGTTTTTT	CSASRGDGELFF
TRBJ2-7	TRBD1	TRBV5-4	.	TGTGCCAGCAGCTACCGGACAGGGGTATACGAGCAGTACTTC	CASSYRTGVYEQYF
TRBJ1-3	.	TRBV19	few	TGTGCCAGTAGCCTGGGAGGGTACTCTGGAAACACCATATATTTT	CASSLGGYSGNTIYF
TRBJ2-1	.	TRBV28	.	TGTGCCAGCAGAGACTCCAGGGCTCTTAGGGCTAACAATGAGCAGTTCTTC	CASRDSRALRANNEQFF
TRBJ2-7	.	TRBV12-1	.	TGTGCCAGCAGTCCCTGGGACAGGGTAAGGGTAGCCTCCTACGAGCAGTACTTC	CASSPWDRVRVASYEQYF
TRBJ1-3	.	TRBV3-1/TRBV3-2	many	TGTGCCAGCAGCCAAGAACACGTCGGAAACACCATATATTTT	CASSQEHVGNTIYF
TRBJ2-2	.	TRBV10-3	.	TGTGCCATCAGTGAGTCGGTCAGGGGTCAGTTCACCGGGGAGCTGTTTTTT	CAISESVRGQFTGELFF
TRBJ2-5	TRBD1	TRBV7-6	.	TGTGCCAGCAGTTTGACGAGGGGGCTGGGAGAGACCCAGTACTTC	CASSLTRGLGETQYF
TRBJ1-1	.	TRBV7-9	.	TGTGCCAGCAGCTTAGAGGTAGGACTGGAGGCTTTCTTT	CASSLEVGLEAFF
TRBJ1-1	TRBD1	TRBV10-3	few	TGTGCCGCAACGGGCGGGCAGGGGGCTGCTGAAGCTTTCTTT	CAATGGQGAAEAFF
TRBJ1-2	TRBD1	TRBV5-1	.	TGCGCCAGCAGCTTGGCATGGGACAGAGTCTATGGCTACACCTTC	CASSLAWDRVYGYTF
TRBJ1-1	.	TRBV11-2	once	TGTGCCAGCAGCTTACAGGGAATCAGGACTGAAGCTTTCTTT	CASSLQGIRTEAFF
TRBJ2-5	TRBD2	TRBV3-1/TRBV3-2	.	TGTGCCAGCAGCCAAGTGGGGACTAGCGGGGGGGCATGGGAGACCCAGTACTTC	CASSQVGTSGGAWETQYF
TRBJ2-1	.	TRBV5-1	.	TGCGCCAGTCAGGGCCCCTACAATGAGCAGTTCTTC	CASQGPYNEQFF
TRBJ1-2	TRBD1	TRBV3-1/TRBV3-2	.	TGTGCCAGCAGCCTCTGGGACAGGGAGGGAGATGGCTACACCTTC	CASSLWDREGDGYTF
TRBJ2-6	.	TRBV11-2	few	TGTGCCAGCAGCACGACTTGGCCCTCTGGGGCCAACGTCCTGACTTTC	CASSTTWPSGANVLTF
TRBJ2-2	.	TRBV9	.	TGTGCCAGCAGCGTAAGCCGCCGTGACTACCTCACCGGGGAGCTGTTTTTT	CASSVSRRDYLTGELFF
TRBJ1-1	TRBD1	TRBV29-1	.	TGCAGCGTTGCGACAGGGCGAACGAACACTGAAGCTTTCTTT	CSVATGRTNTEAFF
TRBJ1-2	.	TRBV7-9	few	TGTGCCAGCAGCTTACTGGTAGGGAGACTCTATGGCTACACCTTC	CASSLLVGRLYGYTF
TRBJ2-3	.	TRBV5-1	.	TGCGCCAGCAGCTTTTTCCAGGGAGGTGATACGCAGTATTTT	CASSFFQGGDTQYF
TRBJ2-7	TRBD1	TRBV4-1	.	TGCGCCAGCAGCCAGGACAGGGGGCGAGATGAGCAGTACTTC	CASSQDRGRDEQYF
TRBJ1-5	.	TRBV6-1	.	TGTGCCAGCAGTGGCCCATTTACAGGGATCGGTCAGCCCCAGCATTTT	CASSGPFTGIGQPQHF
TRBJ2-7	.	TRBV2	.	TGTGCCAGCAGTACCACAAGAAACGAGCAGTACTTC	CASSTTRNEQYF
TRBJ1-2	.	TRBV5-5	.	TGTGCCAGCAGCCGCCCGACGGTCGGGGGCTACACCTTC	CASSRPTVGGYTF
TRBJ1-2	TRBD1	TRBV18	few	TGTGCCAGCTCCACCATGGGGACAGGCAGCTACGGCTACACCTTC	CASSTMGTGSYGYTF
TRBJ1-2	.	TRBV15	.	TGTGCCACCAGCAGAGATTTGGGGCAGACCTATGGCTACACCTTC	CATSRDLGQTYGYTF
TRBJ2-3	TRBD2	TRBV19	.	TGTGCCAGTAGTATAGGCGGGAGGCCGAATACGCAGTATTTT	CASSIGGRPNTQYF
TRBJ1-3	.	TRBV5-5	once	TGTGCCAGCAGCTTAGGAGTCCCCAACACCATATATTTT	CASSLGVPNTIYF
TRBJ2-7	.	TRBV30	.	TGTGCCTGGAGACCTACGGTAGATCAGCAGTACTTC	CAWRPTVDQQYF
TRBJ2-5	TRBD2	TRBV5-4	.	TGTGCCAGCAGCGTCCTAGCGGGCCAAGAGACCCAGTACTTC	CASSVLAGQETQYF
TRBJ1-1	.	TRBV11-2	.	TGTGCCAGCAGCCTACAGGGCACTGAAGCTTTCTTT	CASSLQGTEAFF
TRBJ1-2	.	TRBV11-2	.	TGTGCCAGCAGCTCTCAACTGGGGGCCGATGGCTACACCTTC	CASSSQLGADGYTF
TRBJ2-3	.	TRBV24-1	once	TGTGCCACCAGTGACTGGGCAGGGCAGGGATCAACAGATACGCAGTATTTT	CATSDWAGQGSTDTQYF
TRBJ1-2	.	TRBV28	.	TGTGCCAGCAGTGGACACGGAAGGGGGTATGGCTACACCTTC	CASSGHGRGYGYTF
TRBJ1-1	.	TRBV6-6	.	TGTGCCAGCAGCCTCCGGTTGGTCGGGAACACTGAAGCTTTCTTT	CASSLRLVGNTEAFF
TRBJ1-1	.	TRBV7-9	.	TGTGCCAGCAGCTTCCTAGATGGGAACACTGAAGCTTTCTTT	CASSFLDGNTEAFF
TRBJ1-1	TRBD1	TRBV3-1/TRBV3-2	few	TGTGCCAGCAGCGGACAGGTTGAAGCTTTCTTT	CASSGQVEAFF
TRBJ1-1	.	TRBV11-2	.	TGTGCCAGCAGCTTACGTGGAAGCAGGATTGATAAAGCTTTCTTT	CASSLRGSRIDKAFF
TRBJ1-1	.	TRBV7-7	.	TGTGCCAGCAGCCCGGTCGAACAGACTGAAGCTTTCTTT	CASSPVEQTEAFF
TRBJ1-1	.	TRBV19	.	TGTGCCAGTAGTATAGGATACCCCGGTGACACTGAAGCTTTCTTT	CASSIGYPGDTEAFF
TRBJ1-1	.	TRBV7-8	.	TGTGCCAGCGGTACGTCGGTAATGAACACTGAAGCTTTCTTT	CASGTSVMNTEAFF
TRBJ1-2	TRBD1	TRBV9	.	TGTGCCAGCAGCGTAGCGCCGGTACAGGGGGGCTATGGCTACACCTTC	CASSVAPVQGGYGYTF
TRBJ2-2	.	TRBV7-2	.	TGTGCCAGCAGCGCTCCGGGCACCGGGGAGCTGTTTTTT	CASSAPGTGELFF
TRBJ2-7	TRBD1	TRBV7-9	.	TGTGCCAGCAAATCGACAGGGGAAATCTTGGACGAGCAGTACTTC	CASKSTGEILDEQYF
TRBJ2-5	.	TRBV18	few	TGTGCCAGCTCACCGGGCATAATTGGGTCCCAGTACTTC	CASSPGIIGSQYF
TRBJ2-7	TRBD1	TRBV5-1	.	TGCGCCAGCAGGGACACGGACAGGGGCGAGCAGTACTTC	CASRDTDRGEQYF
TRBJ2-6	TRBD1	TRBV18	once	TGTGCCAGCTCACTACTGACAGGGGGTGCTGGGGCCAACGTCCTGACTTTC	CASSLLTGGAGANVLTF
TRBJ1-2	.	TRBV10-3	few	TGTGCCGTCCGGGACCCGAACAGCGGGGGCTACACCTTC	CAVRDPNSGGYTF
TRBJ1-3	.	TRBV27	.	TGTGCCAGCAGTCTAAACGGAGACACCATATATTTT	CASSLNGDTIYF